This T cell receptor beta chain was captured by sequencing in a study of shared clonotypes between healthy human individuals. Points from the study as a whole: On the whole, naive subsets had larger estimated richness than memory subsets had. Around 5% of naive CD4 clonotypes were common to four donors.

TCRdb's copy holds only in-frame clones and misses some; the assay was immunoSEQ multiplex PCR. The repertoire consists of 1.6 million or so clones, with approximately 98.5% occurring once and the leading ten covering 0.36%. Comments on this clone: The target antigen is unknown.

The authors divided CD4+ cells into CD45RA+ naive and CD45RA-negative memory subsets. J gave up 3 bases and V 6 bases, and 7 bases lay outside the gene matches. The CDR3 runs to 14 residues. Germline V lookup: CDR1 SQVTM, CDR2 ANQGSEA. The sample taken for sequencing was naive CD4+ T cells sorted from blood. Subset specified: CD45RA+ positively selected. This sequence originates from a man in his thirties or forties in good health. The chain recombines TRBV29-1 with TRBJ2-1; 8 nucleotides line up with TRBD1. The chain's CDR3 is CSVSGGAFYNEQFF. CDR3 nucleotides: TGCAGCGTCTCAGGGGGCGCTTTCTACAATGAGCAGTTCTTC.